This T cell receptor (beta chain) was captured in a study of OX40 agonist ivuxolimab in advanced cancers. CDR3 length equals 14 residues. Germline loops: CDR1 SGDLS, CDR2 YYNGEE. The V and J ends lost 3 bases and 3 bases respectively, with 12 bases between them. Measured with immunoSEQ multiplex PCR; TCRdb has only the in-frame clones, and not every one. The sample contains 55,000 to 65,000 clones, approximately 87% of which appear only once. Points on this clone: The antigen remains unidentified.

Findings and limits, study-wide: Compared with CD4+, CD8+ T cells on average had more expanded clones.

Patients were ruled out by autoimmune disease history or systemic immunosuppression. V is TRBV9 and J is TRBJ1-2; D is possibly TRBD1 (5 bases). The TCR comes from an adult with an advanced solid tumor such as melanoma, head and neck, liver or kidney cancer. The sequenced sample was CD4+ or CD8+ T cells sorted from blood, obtained in a trial of the OX40 agonist ivuxolimab. CDR3: CASSEGTKDYGYTF. CDR3 DNA: TGTGCCAGCAGCGAGGGGACCAAGGACTATGGCTACACCTTC.